This TCR beta chain was sequenced in a study of blood T cell repertoires in COVID-19. The germline gives CDR1 DFQATT, CDR2 SNEGSKA (reference sequence). Trimming pared 3 bases from V and 3 bases from J, leaving 9 bases between. The CDR3 covers 12 residues. Here immunoSEQ multiplex PCR was the method, and the copy in TCRdb shows in-frame clones only, minus some. Found here are roughly 90,000 clones, about 84% of them singletons; the top ten hold under 30%. The source material was peripheral blood. The sequence was obtained from a human donor in a cohort sampled during active COVID-19. The chain has TRBV20-1 and TRBJ2-7, with D tentatively TRBD2 (5 bases). CDR3 residues: CSASLGVYEQYF. CDR3 coding DNA: TGCAGTGCTAGTTTGGGAGTCTACGAGCAGTACTTC.